The 28 T cell receptor beta chains listed next were all sequenced from one sample in a study of vaccination and CD4 T cells after COVID-19. The treatment denotes: roughly ten-day PBMC culture with coronavirus spike peptide pools or control peptides (ViraFEST assay). Sequencing of the DNA from cultured CD4+ T cells was carried out with the Oncomine TCR Beta short-read assay. MiXCR was run by TCRdb on the PCR reads, yielding one entry per CDR3 protein. Here the sample spans some 11,000 distinct CDR3 sequences, 45% to 70% being singletons. No antigen has been assigned to these receptors. What was sequenced was CD4+ T cells from blood, cultured in vitro. These receptors all come from a human donor who had recovered from COVID-19.

The chain has TRBV4-2 and TRBJ1-4, with D possibly being TRBD1 (5 bases). Germline V gene lookup returns CDR1 LGHNA and CDR2 YNFKEQ. The V and J ends lost 1 base and 7 bases respectively, with 16 bases between them. The CDR3 has 16 amino acids. CDR3 protein: CASSQVGSRASEKLFF. As DNA, the CDR3 is TGTGCCAGCAGCCAAGTTGGGTCCAGGGCTAGTGAAAAACTGTTTTTT.

The rearrangement links TRBV20-1 to TRBJ1-4; 9 bases are a match to TRBD1. The CDR3 has 14 residues. V trimming: 5 bases; J trimming: 6 bases; junction bases outside the gene matches: 7. CDR1 and CDR2 from the germline V gene are DFQATT and SNEGSKA (reference sequence). CDR3 DNA sequence: TGCAGTGCTTCACCCCGGACAGGGGATGAAAAACTGTTTTTT. Encoded protein: CSASPRTGDEKLFF.

The chain couples TRBV10-3 to TRBJ1-1; D is undetermined. V was trimmed by 4 bases and J by 11 bases, leaving 14 bases between them. Looked up from germline, CDR1 is ENHRY and CDR2 is SYGVKD. The length of the CDR3 is 12 residues. The CDR3 sequence is CAISAAQSIAFF. The CDR3, as DNA: TGTGCCATCAGTGCTGCTCAGTCGATCGCTTTCTTT.

This clonotype was seen a handful of times. This chain joins TRBV20-1 and TRBJ1-2; 8 bases line up with TRBD1. From germline, CDR1 is DFQATT and CDR2 SNEGSKA (reference sequence). The length of the CDR3 is 16 residues. The junction had 17 bases not matched to a gene; V was cut back by 4 bases and J by 7 bases. The CDR3, as DNA: TGCAGTGCTATTGACATCCCGGGACAGGACGTGCGTGGCTACACCTTC. It yields the protein CSAIDIPGQDVRGYTF.

V gene TRBV7-9 combines with J gene TRBJ2-5, with D possibly being TRBD1 (6 bases). V gave up 4 bases and J gave up 5 bases, with 14 bases separating them. This CDR3 region has 14 residues. Germline values: CDR1 SEHNR, CDR2 FQNEAQ (reference sequence). CDR3 amino acids: CASSSDRYSETQYF. CDR3 coding DNA: TGTGCCAGCAGCTCGGACAGATATAGTGAGACCCAGTACTTC.

The V call is TRBV3-1, the J call TRBJ1-2; weak D call: TRBD1 (5 bases). The CDR3 has 14 amino acids. Trimming shortened V by 7 bases and J by 2 bases, and 14 bases separated the two germline ends. The germline gives CDR1 LGHDT, CDR2 YNNKEL (reference sequence). CDR3 DNA sequence: TGTGCCAGCAACCCTACGACAGCGAACTATGGCTACACCTTC. Translation gives CASNPTTANYGYTF.

This clonotype is large. The chain employs TRBV12-3 or TRBV12-4 and TRBJ2-5; D unresolved. The CDR3 length is 12 residues. The V and J ends lost 8 bases and 5 bases respectively, with 12 bases between them. The CDR3 bases are TGTGCCAGCGCCCGGCAGGTGGAGACCCAGTACTTC. Its protein is CASARQVETQYF.

This clonotype was detected only a few times. This rearrangement joins TRBV15 to TRBJ2-2, with 10 bases that match TRBD2. The J segment lost 7 bases and the V segment lost 1 base, leaving 6 bases of the junction unmatched. CDR1 LNHNV and CDR2 YYDKDF come from the germline V gene (reference sequence). This CDR3 is 16 amino acids long. The CDR3 loop reads CATSRAAGGFHGELFF. DNA for the CDR3: TGTGCCACCAGCAGAGCAGCGGGAGGGTTTCACGGGGAGCTGTTTTTT.

The rearrangement joins TRBV11-1 to TRBJ2-1; TRBD2 agrees at 12 bases. This CDR3 comprises 17 residues. Trimming cost V 4 bases and J 4 bases; bases outside gene matches: 8. The germline V gene has CDR1 SGHAT and CDR2 FQDESV (reference sequence). The CDR3 spells CASSSKRTSGIYNEQFF. The CDR3 DNA is TGTGCCAGCAGCTCGAAGAGGACTAGCGGGATATACAATGAGCAGTTCTTC.

The V call is TRBV5-4, the J call TRBJ2-2; 15 nucleotides line up with TRBD2. The CDR3 extends over 18 amino acids. J was trimmed by 6 bases and V by 3 bases; bases with no gene match: 9. CDR1 and CDR2 from the germline V gene are SGHNT and YYREEE (reference sequence). The CDR3, as DNA: TGTGCCAGCAGCTCAAAAAGGACTAGCGGGAGGGTCTCCGGGGAGCTGTTTTTT. Protein product: CASSSKRTSGRVSGELFF.

The V and J genes are TRBV20-1 and TRBJ2-1; the match to TRBD2 covers 9 bases. Germline V gene sequence: CDR1 DFQATT, CDR2 SNEGSKA (reference sequence). The CDR3 loop spans 15 amino acids. V trimming: 5 bases; J trimming: 3 bases; junction bases outside the gene matches: 8. The CDR3 is CSASRSGSVYNEQFF. The CDR3, as DNA: TGCAGTGCTTCTCGTAGCGGGAGTGTCTACAATGAGCAGTTCTTC.

V and J are TRBV11-1 and TRBJ2-7; 8 bases map to TRBD1. The CDR3 spans 14 residues. From germline, CDR1 is SGHAT and CDR2 FQDESV (reference sequence). With 6 bases clipped from V and 3 bases from J, the junction kept 7 bases outside the gene matches. This chain's CDR3 is CASSLGQVDYEQYF. The CDR3 DNA sequence: TGTGCCAGCAGTTTGGGACAGGTGGACTACGAGCAGTACTTC. Together with reference TRBV11-1 and TRBJ2-7, the CDR3 gives the full variable domain: EAEVAQSPRYKITEKSQAVAFWCDPISGHATLYWYRQILGQGPELLVQFQDESVVDDSQLPKDRFSAERLKGVDSTLKIQPAELGDSAMYLCASSLGQVDYEQYFGPGTRLTVT.

CDR3 sequence reads: CASSPLDRGSNQPQHF. Here the CDR3 DNA reads TGTGCCAGCAGTCCCTTGGACAGGGGAAGCAATCAGCCCCAGCATTTT. This rearrangement joins TRBV27 to TRBJ1-5, with TRBD1 matching 9 bases. The V gene end was trimmed by 5 bases and the J gene end by 1 base; junction bases not matched to a gene: 6. This CDR3 contains 16 residues. Germline V gives CDR1 MNHEY, CDR2 SMNVEV (reference sequence).

This clonotype was observed a handful of times. The chain links TRBV19 to TRBJ1-2, with unresolved D. V lost 0 bases and J 2 bases, leaving 10 bases between the germline ends. Germline CDR1 and CDR2: LNHDA and SQIVND (reference sequence). The CDR3 totals 15 residues. The DNA of the CDR3 is TGTGCCAGTAGTATAGATCGGCAGGTAAACTATGGCTACACCTTC. Its protein is CASSIDRQVNYGYTF.

The V call is TRBV4-2, the J call TRBJ2-3; D call uncertain. CDR3 length: 17 amino acids. Germline V gives CDR1 LGHNA, CDR2 YNFKEQ. Trimming removed 0 bases from V and 1 base from J, with 14 bases in between. CDR3 bases: TGTGCCAGCAGCCAAGATTTTACGGAGTCGGGCACAGATACGCAGTATTTT. Protein: CASSQDFTESGTDTQYF.

This clonotype was observed once. The V call is TRBV28, the J call TRBJ2-4; 13 bases are a match to TRBD2. This CDR3 is built from 19 residues. V dropped 2 bases and J dropped 6; count of bases not matched to a gene: 13. CDR1 MDHEN and CDR2 SYDVKM come from the germline V gene. The CDR3 here is CASSLRPRGLAGERNIQYF. The DNA for the CDR3 is TGTGCCAGCAGTTTAAGGCCCCGCGGACTAGCGGGAGAGAGAAACATTCAGTACTTC.

This clonotype was detected only once. The gene calls are TRBV6-5 and TRBJ1-1; D is perhaps TRBD1 (5 bases). Germline values: CDR1 MNHEY, CDR2 SVGAGI. There are 14 residues in the CDR3. Trimming took off 3 bases at V and 4 bases at J, with 12 bases between the two ends. In DNA, the CDR3 is TGTGCCAGCAGTTATGGCGGGGGAATCACTGAAGCTTTCTTT. Translating gives CASSYGGGITEAFF.

The V and J genes are TRBV19 and TRBJ2-7; no firm D call. With 1 base removed from V and 3 bases from J, the gap between germline ends came to 13 bases. CDR3 length: 15 amino acids. The germline CDR1 and CDR2 sequences are LNHDA and SQIVND (reference sequence). The CDR3 DNA is TGTGCCAGTAGTATAGTGGTACAGCCTATCTACGAGCAGTACTTC. Residues: CASSIVVQPIYEQYF.

The rearrangement uses TRBV20-1 and TRBJ1-1; 9 bases fit TRBD1. The CDR3 loop spans 16 amino acids. CDR1 and CDR2 (germline): DFQATT, SNEGSKA (reference sequence). V shed 0 bases, J shed 4 bases, and the junction held 9 bases outside the gene matches. CDR3 sequence reads: CSARDLWGTGSTEAFF. The CDR3 DNA is TGCAGTGCTAGAGATTTGTGGGGGACAGGGAGCACTGAAGCTTTCTTT.

The chain joins TRBV6-5 to TRBJ1-4; no clear D. The CDR3 spans 15 residues. Per the germline V gene, CDR1 is MNHEY and CDR2 is SVGAGI. Trimming removed 0 bases at V and 6 bases at J, with 11 bases between. The CDR3 is CASSYSLGGDEKLFF. For the CDR3, the DNA is TGTGCCAGCAGTTACTCGCTGGGTGGGGATGAAAAACTGTTTTTT.

V usage is TRBV20-1 and J usage is TRBJ1-5; D remains ambiguous. The CDR3 totals 13 residues. V was pared by 5 bases and J by 6 bases, with 14 bases between. The germline gives CDR1 DFQATT, CDR2 SNEGSKA (reference sequence). As DNA, the CDR3 is TGCAGTGCTTGGAGTTTTGGCGGTCAGCCCCAGCATTTT. It encodes CSAWSFGGQPQHF.

DNA of the CDR3: TGTGCCAGCAACAGGGGTTCTTTCTACGAGCAGTACTTC. This sequence encodes CASNRGSFYEQYF. The V call is TRBV2, the J call TRBJ2-7, with 7 bases fitting TRBD1. There are 13 residues in the CDR3. CDR1 is SNHLY and CDR2 is FYNNEI in the germline V gene. V lost 7 bases and J lost 3; bases outside the gene matches: 6.

The chain couples TRBV24-1 to TRBJ2-3; no clear D gene. Trimming removed 4 bases from V and 2 bases from J, with 12 bases in between. CDR1 KGHDR and CDR2 SFDVKD come from the germline V gene. The CDR3 is 15 residues long. The CDR3 region is CATSETVTNTDTQYF. The CDR3 region has the DNA TGTGCCACCAGTGAGACCGTCACAAACACAGATACGCAGTATTTT.

In this sample, this clonotype turned up a few times. The CDR3 protein is CSAISPFSGYNEQFF. In DNA, the CDR3 is TGCAGTGCTATCTCTCCTTTTTCGGGCTACAATGAGCAGTTCTTC. The chain links TRBV20-1 to TRBJ2-1; D remains unclear. CDR3 length: 15 residues. The V end lost 4 bases, the J end lost 3 bases, and 16 bases lay between the germline ends. Germline CDR1 DFQATT, CDR2 SNEGSKA (reference sequence).

This clonotype was seen only once. The rearrangement uses TRBV9 and TRBJ2-3; tentatively, D is TRBD2 (6 bases). Germline lookup yields CDR1 SGDLS and CDR2 YYNGEE. V lost 1 base, J lost 2 bases, and 8 bases lay in between. The CDR3 runs to 14 residues. CDR3 coding DNA: TGTGCCAGCAGCGTACGACTAGTCACAGATACGCAGTATTTT. It is translated as CASSVRLVTDTQYF.

This clonotype was observed a handful of times. V and J are TRBV7-9 and TRBJ2-1; tentative D call: TRBD2 (5 bases). CDR1 and CDR2 (germline): SEHNR, FQNEAQ (reference sequence). The CDR3 is 17 amino acids. V lost 4 bases, J lost 5 bases, and 21 bases lay in between. In DNA form, the CDR3 reads TGTGCCAGCAGCTATCGATCGCGAAACTCGGGGAACAATGAGCAGTTCTTC. Amino acid sequence: CASSYRSRNSGNNEQFF.

V usage is TRBV10-3 and J usage is TRBJ2-1; 10 nucleotides align to TRBD2. The germline CDR1 and CDR2 sequences are ENHRY and SYGVKD. V was pared by 0 bases and J by 1 base, with 3 bases of the junction left unmatched. The CDR3 runs to 17 residues. The CDR3 DNA follows: TGTGCCATCAGTGAGTCGGCGACTAGCGGGTCCTACAATGAGCAGTTCTTC. Translating it yields CAISESATSGSYNEQFF.

This clonotype turned up a few times. The chain recombines TRBV2 with TRBJ2-5; no clear D gene. The V end was cut by 8 bases, the J end by 2 bases, with 6 bases between. Germline CDR1 SNHLY, CDR2 FYNNEI. This CDR3 has 11 amino acids. CDR3: CASPGQETQYF. In DNA form, the CDR3 reads TGTGCCAGCCCAGGACAAGAGACCCAGTACTTC.